One sample yielded the 31 T cell receptor beta chains listed below, sequenced in a study of read filtering for tumor transcriptome and immune sequencing. From roughly 390 ng of RNA, a library with molecular barcoded alpha/delta and beta/gamma adaptors was made. MiXCR was run by TCRdb on the reads, yielding one entry per CDR3 protein. This table holds about 58,000 distinct CDR3 sequences, roughly an eighth found once. Sequencing input: a population of CD138-negative cells sorted from bone marrow. The receptors shown here come from a donor at least 40 years old with multiple myeloma.

In its sample, this clonotype was seen a few times. Given a much more abundant clone one base away, this may be a read error. The chain has TRBV7-2 and TRBJ2-5, with TRBD1 matching over 8 bases. CDR1 and CDR2 from the germline V gene are SGHTA and FQGNSA. There are 16 residues in the CDR3. CDR3 sequence (DNA): TGTGCCAGCATCTTAGATGCCAGGGGGCGTGGGGAGACCCAGTACTTC. It is translated as CASILDARGRGETQYF.

This clonotype was observed at least ten times. V usage is TRBV4-1 and J usage is TRBJ2-7; 9 positions match TRBD2. Germline lookup yields CDR1 MGHRA and CDR2 YSYEKL. The V and J ends lost 1 base and 5 bases, in that order; junction bases with no gene match: 15. This CDR3 comprises 18 residues. The CDR3 loop is CASSQGVLAGYVAHEQYF. The CDR3 DNA reads as TGCGCCAGCAGCCAAGGAGTCCTAGCGGGGTACGTAGCCCACGAGCAGTACTTC.

In this sample, this clonotype turned up many times. The chain employs TRBV30 and TRBJ2-5, with D maybe TRBD2 (5 bases). Germline CDR1 GTSNPN, CDR2 SVGIG (reference sequence). Trimming pared 1 base from V and 2 bases from J, leaving 8 bases between. This CDR3 region has 13 residues. The CDR3, as DNA: TGTGCCTGGAGTGGCGGGTCACAAGAGACCCAGTACTTC. As protein: CAWSGGSQETQYF.

Ten or more counts support this clonotype. The chain joins TRBV6-9 to TRBJ2-7; the D call may be TRBD1 or TRBD2 (5 bases each). The CDR3 is made up of 15 amino acids. Between the trimmed V and J ends, which lost 8 bases and 2 bases, there was a span of 19 bases. Germline CDR1 and CDR2: MNHGY and SVAAGI. CDR3 amino acids: CASVLGPRGTYEQYF. The DNA for the CDR3 is TGTGCCAGCGTCCTGGGACCCAGAGGAACCTACGAGCAGTACTTC.

This clonotype was observed at least ten times. The J gene is TRBJ2-2, the V gene TRBV6-6; 10 nucleotides agree with TRBD1. The ends lost 6 bases at V and 8 bases at J; junction bases unmatched: 6. This CDR3 is built from 14 residues. The germline CDR1 and CDR2 sequences are MNHNY and SVGAGI (reference sequence). CDR3: CASSPTGGWGELFF. CDR3 bases: TGTGCCAGCAGCCCGACAGGGGGCTGGGGGGAGCTGTTTTTT.

In its sample, this clonotype was seen many times. V gene TRBV19 combines with J gene TRBJ2-3, with D uncertain. This CDR3 has 14 residues. Germline CDR1 reads LNHDA; CDR2 reads SQIVND (reference sequence). Trimming took off 7 bases at V and 2 bases at J, with 13 bases between the two ends. CDR3 nucleotides: TGTGCCAGTACCTCCCTGCAGCCCACAGATACGCAGTATTTT. Its protein is CASTSLQPTDTQYF.

This clonotype was counted at least ten times. This chain joins TRBV7-9 and TRBJ2-1, with D possibly TRBD1 on 6 matching bases. With 5 bases removed from V and 6 bases from J, the gap between germline ends came to 20 bases. The CDR3 has 16 amino acids. Germline assignment: CDR1 SEHNR and CDR2 FQNEAQ (reference sequence). The CDR3 region is CASSHPPGAFGNEQFF. The CDR3 nucleotides are TGTGCCAGCAGCCACCCCCCAGGGGCGTTTGGCAATGAGCAGTTCTTC.

This clonotype was recorded many times. V gene TRBV11-3 combines with J gene TRBJ2-5; 9 bases line up with TRBD1. This CDR3 region has 15 residues. V was pared by 5 bases and J by 5 bases, with 9 bases of the junction left unmatched. Germline lookup yields CDR1 SGHNT and CDR2 YENEEA. In DNA form, the CDR3 reads TGTGCCAGCAGCACCCGACAGGGGGGCCGTGAGACCCAGTACTTC. It specifies CASSTRQGGRETQYF.

This clonotype has at least ten counts. This chain joins TRBV7-2 and TRBJ1-1, with 7 nucleotides matching TRBD1. V shed 0 bases, J shed 5 bases, and the junction held 12 bases outside the gene matches. The CDR3 has 17 residues. CDR1 is SGHTA, CDR2 FQGNSA, per germline. Here the CDR3 reads CASSLARRGRVNTEAFF. In DNA form, the CDR3 reads TGTGCCAGCAGCTTAGCGAGGAGGGGGCGGGTTAATACTGAAGCTTTCTTT.

Regarding this clonotype: Sequence at one end of the junction differs from germline and may be a read error. This chain links TRBV6-5 with TRBJ1-1; D is unresolved. The length of the CDR3 is 15 residues. The germline CDR1 and CDR2 sequences are MNHEY and SVGAGI. The CDR3 here is CASSLTPGGGTVAFF. DNA of the CDR3: TGTGCCAGCAGTTTGACCCCCGGAGGAGGCACTGTAGCTTTCTTT.

The sample holds many counts of this clonotype. The chain has TRBV12-3 or TRBV12-4 and TRBJ1-1; tentatively, D is TRBD1 (5 bases). The CDR3 covers 14 residues. The germline V and J ends were trimmed by 4 bases and 0 bases, with 9 bases remaining between them. DNA of the CDR3: TGTGCCAGCAGTTGGGGGGTGATGAACACTGAAGCTTTCTTT. Translating it yields CASSWGVMNTEAFF.

Points on this clonotype: A single base separates this from a much larger clone, so it may be a read error. The V gene is TRBV6-5, the J gene TRBJ1-2, with TRBD1 as a possible D gene (5 bases). The CDR3 loop spans 14 amino acids. Germline V gene data show CDR1 as MNHEY and CDR2 as SVGAGI. Trimming removed 6 bases at V and 7 bases at J, with 18 bases between. The CDR3: CASRPSGAAVGYTF. Written as DNA, the CDR3 is TGTGCCAGCAGACCCAGTGGGGCAGCTGTTGGCTACACCTTC.

A remark on this clonotype: A read error is possible here, since a much larger clone lies one base away. The chain joins TRBV20-1 to TRBJ2-3; TRBD1 might be the D (5 bases). V was cut by 3 bases and J by 0 bases, with 19 bases left in between. CDR3 length: 17 residues. Germline CDR1 is DFQATT and CDR2 is SNEGSKA (reference sequence). The chain's CDR3 is CSARFRGRVPSTDTQYF. The CDR3 DNA reads TGCAGTGCTAGGTTCCGAGGCAGGGTACCTAGCACAGATACGCAGTATTTT.

Many counts were recorded for this clonotype. The CDR3 is CSARDLGNEQFF. The DNA of the CDR3 is TGCAGTGCTAGAGATCTGGGGAATGAGCAGTTCTTC. The chain combines TRBV20-1 with TRBJ2-1; D call uncertain. The V and J ends lost 0 bases and 7 bases respectively, with 7 bases between them. This CDR3 has 12 amino acids. Germline lookup yields CDR1 DFQATT and CDR2 SNEGSKA (reference sequence).

With respect to this clonotype: A much larger clone is a single base away; this may be a read error. This is likely a read error, given that the CDR3 carries no conserved phenylalanine or tryptophan at its end. The rearrangement joins TRBV9 to TRBJ2-2; D is possibly TRBD1 (5 bases). Trimming removed 1 base from V and 4 bases from J, with 8 bases in between. Per the germline V gene, CDR1 is SGDLS and CDR2 is YYNGEE. The CDR3 is made up of 14 amino acids. The DNA of the CDR3 is TGTGCCAGCAGCGTACAGGGAACCACCGGGGAGCTGTTTTAT. Protein product: CASSVQGTTGELFY.

There are many counts of this clonotype. The chain couples TRBV20-1 to TRBJ1-1; 7 positions agree with TRBD1. Unmatched junction bases numbered 10, after V lost 6 bases and J lost 0 bases. This CDR3 comprises 15 residues. CDR1 is DFQATT and CDR2 is SNEGSKA in the germline V gene (reference sequence). The chain's CDR3 is CSANLNRGLNTEAFF. CDR3 nucleotides: TGCAGTGCCAATTTAAACAGGGGCCTGAACACTGAAGCTTTCTTT.

This clonotype was found many times. The chain uses TRBV10-3 and TRBJ2-1; D is perhaps TRBD1 (6 bases). Germline assignment: CDR1 ENHRY and CDR2 SYGVKD. Trimming took off 7 bases at V and 5 bases at J, with 12 bases between the two ends. The CDR3 length is 13 residues. CDR3 sequence reads: CAINGAGDNEQFF. The CDR3 bases are TGTGCCATCAATGGGGCAGGGGACAATGAGCAGTTCTTC.

Note on this clonotype: A much larger clone lies a single base off, so this may be a read error. CDR3 sequence reads: CAISERTNTVAFF. DNA for the CDR3: TGTGCCATCAGTGAGAGGACTAACACTGTAGCTTTCTTT. This chain joins TRBV10-3 and TRBJ1-1, with D unresolved. The CDR3 sequence is 13 residues long. The V gene's germline CDR1 is ENHRY and CDR2 SYGVKD.

This clonotype was detected ten times or more. The CDR3 loop is CASSKTGSNEQFF. The CDR3 DNA reads TGTGCCAGCAGCAAGACAGGGTCGAATGAGCAGTTCTTC. The chain joins TRBV11-2 to TRBJ2-1; 7 bases align to TRBD1. The CDR3 length is 13 residues. J was trimmed by 7 bases and V by 5 bases; bases with no gene match: 5. CDR1 and CDR2 from the germline V gene are SGHAT and FQNNGV.

V is TRBV7-3 and J is TRBJ2-5; unclear D gene. V was cut by 1 base and J by 1 base, with 7 bases left in between. CDR3 length: 14 amino acids. Germline V gene sequence: CDR1 SGHTA, CDR2 FQGTGA. As DNA, the CDR3 is TGTGCCAGCAGCTTAATGGCGTCCCAAGAGACCCAGTACTTC. This gives the protein CASSLMASQETQYF. The full variable domain, completed using reference TRBV7-3 and TRBJ2-5, is GAGVSQTPSNKVTEKGKYVELRCDPISGHTALYWYRQSLGQGPEFLIYFQGTGAADDSGLPNDRFFAVRPEGSVSTLKIQRTERGDSAVYLCASSLMASQETQYFGPGTRLLVL.

This clonotype was detected ten times or more. V usage is TRBV5-1 and J usage is TRBJ2-7, with 7 bases that match TRBD1. The germline gives CDR1 SGHRS, CDR2 YFSETQ. The CDR3 loop spans 12 amino acids. V trimming: 4 bases; J trimming: 7 bases; junction bases outside the gene matches: 5. In DNA, the CDR3 is TGCGCCAGCAGCCGGGACAGCGAAGAGCAGTACTTC. This translates into CASSRDSEEQYF. Full variable domain (outside the CDR3, taken from reference TRBV5-1 and TRBJ2-7): KAGVTQTPRYLIKTRGQQVTLSCSPISGHRSVSWYQQTPGQGLQFLFEYFSETQRNKGNFPGRFSGRQFSNSRSEMNVSTLELGDSALYLCASSRDSEEQYFGPGTRLTVT.

This clonotype was recorded at least ten times. This chain's CDR3 is CSARSGTENSPLHF. CDR3 DNA: TGCAGTGCTAGATCCGGGACGGAGAATTCACCCCTCCACTTT. The chain links TRBV20-1 to TRBJ1-6, with D perhaps TRBD1 (5 bases). Trimming cost V 2 bases and J 7 bases, with 12 bases left between them. The CDR3 totals 14 residues. Germline-derived CDR1 and CDR2 are DFQATT and SNEGSKA (reference sequence).

This clonotype was observed many times. This rearrangement joins TRBV11-2 to TRBJ2-7, with D unresolved. CDR1 SGHAT and CDR2 FQNNGV come from the germline V gene. CDR3 length equals 14 residues. V was trimmed by 1 base and J by 2 bases, leaving 9 bases between them. CDR3: CASSLVQEPYEQYF. The CDR3 DNA reads TGTGCCAGCAGCTTAGTTCAGGAGCCCTACGAGCAGTACTTC.

The rearrangement links TRBV19 to TRBJ2-2; D perhaps matches TRBD1 (7 bases). V lost 5 bases and J lost 1, with 11 bases in between. CDR1 LNHDA and CDR2 SQIVND come from the germline V gene (reference sequence). This CDR3 has 15 amino acids. This CDR3 is CASSSQGGNTGELFF. DNA for the CDR3: TGTGCCAGTAGTTCTCAGGGGGGGAACACCGGGGAGCTGTTTTTT.

This clonotype was observed at least ten times. The chain combines TRBV3-1 with TRBJ2-5; D may be TRBD2 (6 bases). V gave up 0 bases and J gave up 5 bases, with 10 bases separating them. Germline CDR1 reads LGHDT; CDR2 reads YNNKEL (reference sequence). There are 14 residues in the CDR3. The CDR3 region has the DNA TGTGCCAGCAGCCAAGATGCGGGGATGGAGACCCAGTACTTC. Its translation is CASSQDAGMETQYF.

At least ten counts were recorded for this clonotype. The chain employs TRBV2 and TRBJ2-7; 12 nucleotides line up with TRBD1. The CDR3 totals 16 residues. V shed 5 bases and J 6 bases; nucleotides not matched to a gene: 11. Germline-derived CDR1 and CDR2 are SNHLY and FYNNEI. In DNA form, the CDR3 reads TGTGCCAGCAGTTTGATCCGGGACAGGGGGCGTATCGAGCAGTACTTC. Its protein product is CASSLIRDRGRIEQYF.

This clonotype was seen at least ten times. V is TRBV18 and J is TRBJ2-7, with 8 bases fitting TRBD2. This CDR3 spans 14 amino acids. The ends lost 0 bases at V and 2 bases at J; junction bases unmatched: 0. The germline gives CDR1 KGHSH, CDR2 LQKENI. CDR3 in DNA: TGTGCCAGCTCACCACCTAGCGGGGCCTACGAGCAGTACTTC. Amino acid sequence: CASSPPSGAYEQYF.

This clonotype was recorded many times. V gene TRBV20-1 combines with J gene TRBJ2-6; the match to TRBD1 covers 9 bases. The germline gives CDR1 DFQATT, CDR2 SNEGSKA (reference sequence). V was clipped by 1 base and J by 1 base; unmatched bases: 8. The CDR3 is 18 amino acids. The CDR3 region is CSARGGQGTRSGANVLTF. CDR3 sequence (DNA): TGCAGTGCTAGAGGGGGACAGGGTACCCGTTCTGGGGCCAACGTCCTGACTTTC.

This clonotype was seen many times. V usage is TRBV6-2 or TRBV6-3 and J usage is TRBJ1-1; a possible D gene is TRBD1 (5 bases). The CDR3 totals 14 residues. CDR1 is MNHEY and CDR2 is SVGEGT in the germline V gene. The V end was cut by 4 bases, the J end by 0 bases, with 9 bases between. The CDR3 nucleotides are TGTGCCAGCAGTTCCGGGGCAATGAACACTGAAGCTTTCTTT. Its translation: CASSSGAMNTEAFF.

This clonotype was detected ten times or more. As DNA, the CDR3 is TGTGCCAGCAGCAATCGTCTTGGAATTTACAATGAGCAGTTCTTC. This codes for CASSNRLGIYNEQFF. V gene TRBV7-2 combines with J gene TRBJ2-1, with unresolved D. CDR1 and CDR2 from the germline V gene are SGHTA and FQGNSA. Between the trimmed V and J ends, which lost 5 bases and 4 bases, there was a span of 15 bases. This CDR3 spans 15 amino acids.

Ten or more counts support this clonotype. This chain links TRBV10-1 with TRBJ2-3, with 7 bases fitting TRBD1. CDR1 is WNHNN and CDR2 is SYGVQD in the germline V gene (reference sequence). Trimming cost V 3 bases and J 4 bases; bases outside gene matches: 7. The CDR3 is 15 residues long. The CDR3 DNA is TGCGCCAGCAGTGACCCATATCAGGGGGCAGATACGCAGTATTTT. Protein sequence: CASSDPYQGADTQYF.